This T cell receptor beta chain is drawn from a study of blood T cell repertoires in COVID-19. Only a few counts were recorded for this clone. Profiled with immunoSEQ multiplex PCR; TCRdb holds only in-frame clones, not every one. This sample carries 200,000 or so clones, roughly nine tenths of them seen once, and the ten largest clones take around 2.6%. The CDR3 spans 17 residues. The V gene lost 5 bases and the J gene lost 6 bases, with 26 bases spanning the gap. In germline, CDR1 is SGHNT, CDR2 YYREEE (reference sequence). The source material was PBMCs or T cells enriched from blood (not recorded which). This rearrangement joins TRBV5-4 to TRBJ1-2; D is uncertain. The TCR originated in a woman younger than 45 who had recovered from COVID-19. This CDR3 reads CASRPDVEGFYVHGYTF. For the CDR3, the DNA is TGTGCCAGCAGACCTGATGTGGAGGGTTTTTACGTTCATGGCTACACCTTC.